This T cell receptor beta chain was recorded in a study of human T cells and chemical hapten exposure. Study as a whole: Mostly female patients had alopecia areata, totalis or universalis. Study observations and caveats: With patch test score, the counts of PT1 expanded TCRs showed a positive correlation.

The time point was: patch test 1, 2 weeks after DPC sensitization. Treatment: therapeutic diphenylcyclopropenone sensitization with weekly scalp DPC. The study drew its donors from alopecia patients who were 18 to 70 years old and suitable for DPC. Trimming removed 4 bases from V and 6 bases from J; junction bases left unmatched: 10. CDR1 is KGHDR and CDR2 is SFDVKD in the germline V gene. This CDR3 spans 17 amino acids. In regard to this clonotype: Its target is unknown.

Per the original methods: Sample-level TCR yields exhibited a median of about 96,000, with a range of roughly 20,000 to 750,000. TCRdb processed the RACE reads anew with MiXCR; each CDR3 protein has one entry. Clone size and V and J calls follow TCRdb, not the original study. The sample consists of some 50,000 distinct CDR3 sequences, approximately 8.6% of them appearing once. The V call is TRBV24-1, the J call TRBJ2-3; the match to TRBD2 covers 12 bases. The sequence was collected from a woman between 35 and 50 years old with alopecia areata. Some clones in this sample may be carry-over from other donors' samples. Material: whole blood, obtained in connection with sensitization to the hapten diphenylcyclopropenone (DPC). The chain's CDR3 is CATSDSTSGGVRDTQYF. The CDR3 DNA sequence: TGTGCCACCAGTGACTCGACTAGCGGGGGAGTCCGGGATACGCAGTATTTT.